The rows below give T cell receptor beta chains drawn from one sample of a study of OX40 agonist ivuxolimab in advanced cancers. Data came from immunoSEQ multiplex PCR; TCRdb stores just in-frame clones and leaves some out. The table has some 66,000 clones, less than 90% seen once; the top ten hold about 2.3%. Sequencing used CD4+ or CD8+ T cells sorted from blood, obtained in a trial of the OX40 agonist ivuxolimab. All receptors come from an adult with an advanced solid tumor such as melanoma, head and neck, liver or kidney cancer. CDR3s include the opening cysteine and the closing phenylalanine or tryptophan. Each record gives: J gene, clone size, V gene, D gene, CDR3 protein, CDR3 DNA. A D gene is named only where the DNA matches it firmly. Size is stated for part of the rows, as once, few or many counts, or as a class when the clone is expanded.

J gene: TRBJ1-5; clone size: -; V gene: TRBV6-1; D gene: -; CDR3 protein: CASSEGWDSYSNQPQHF; CDR3 DNA: TGTGCCAGCAGTGAAGGGTGGGATTCATATAGCAATCAGCCCCAGCATTTT
J gene: TRBJ2-7; clone size: -; V gene: TRBV28; D gene: -; CDR3 protein: CASTLGTYEQYF; CDR3 DNA: TGTGCCAGCACCTTGGGGACTTACGAGCAGTACTTC
J gene: TRBJ1-1; clone size: -; V gene: TRBV5-4; D gene: TRBD1; CDR3 protein: CASQAGINRGYTEAFF; CDR3 DNA: TGTGCCAGCCAAGCTGGGATAAACAGGGGATACACTGAAGCTTTCTTT
J gene: TRBJ1-4; clone size: -; V gene: TRBV28; D gene: TRBD1; CDR3 protein: CAARQGAGEKLFF; CDR3 DNA: TGTGCCGCCCGACAGGGGGCAGGTGAAAAACTGTTTTTT
J gene: TRBJ1-1; clone size: -; V gene: TRBV6-5; D gene: -; CDR3 protein: CASSSRGQDTEAFF; CDR3 DNA: TGTGCCAGCAGTTCTCGGGGCCAGGACACTGAAGCTTTCTTT
J gene: TRBJ2-2; clone size: -; V gene: TRBV9; D gene: -; CDR3 protein: CASSATNPFGGTLNGGTGELFF; CDR3 DNA: TGTGCCAGCAGCGCCACTAACCCCTTCGGCGGGACACTGAATGGTGGCACCGGGGAGCTGTTTTTT
J gene: TRBJ1-4; clone size: few; V gene: TRBV7-9; D gene: TRBD1; CDR3 protein: CASSFGTGALNEKLFF; CDR3 DNA: TGTGCCAGCAGCTTTGGTACAGGGGCCCTTAATGAAAAACTGTTTTTT
J gene: TRBJ2-7; clone size: once; V gene: TRBV13; D gene: TRBD1; CDR3 protein: CASSPVRQGTYEQYF; CDR3 DNA: TGTGCCAGCAGCCCAGTGCGACAGGGAACCTACGAGCAGTACTTC
J gene: TRBJ2-7; clone size: -; V gene: TRBV6-5; D gene: -; CDR3 protein: CASSYTGGYEQYF; CDR3 DNA: TGTGCCAGCAGTTACACCGGGGGCTACGAGCAGTACTTC
J gene: TRBJ2-3; clone size: -; V gene: TRBV6-5; D gene: TRBD2; CDR3 protein: CASSSRLAGTDTQYF; CDR3 DNA: TGTGCCAGCAGTTCCCGCCTAGCGGGCACAGATACGCAGTATTTT
J gene: TRBJ1-2; clone size: -; V gene: TRBV23-1; D gene: -; CDR3 protein: CASSQSDRCPNYGYTF; CDR3 DNA: TGCGCCAGCAGTCAGTCCGACCGATGCCCCAACTATGGCTACACCTTC
J gene: TRBJ2-5; clone size: -; V gene: TRBV7-7; D gene: -; CDR3 protein: CASSLGAGGQETQYF; CDR3 DNA: TGTGCCAGCAGCTTAGGTGCCGGGGGACAAGAGACCCAGTACTTC
J gene: TRBJ1-4; clone size: -; V gene: TRBV7-2; D gene: TRBD1; CDR3 protein: CASSLLRRQGGEKLFF; CDR3 DNA: TGTGCCAGCAGCTTATTGAGGAGACAGGGGGGTGAAAAACTGTTTTTT
J gene: TRBJ2-5; clone size: -; V gene: TRBV11-1; D gene: -; CDR3 protein: CASSLNPVLARETQYF; CDR3 DNA: TGTGCCAGCAGCTTAAACCCTGTCCTAGCTCGCGAGACCCAGTACTTC
J gene: TRBJ2-3; clone size: -; V gene: TRBV29-1; D gene: -; CDR3 protein: CSGVVGGTDTQYF; CDR3 DNA: TGCAGTGGGGTCGTAGGCGGCACAGATACGCAGTATTTT
J gene: TRBJ2-1; clone size: -; V gene: TRBV11-2; D gene: TRBD2; CDR3 protein: CASSLNSGDYNEQFF; CDR3 DNA: TGTGCCAGCAGCTTAAATAGCGGGGACTACAATGAGCAGTTCTTC
J gene: TRBJ2-7; clone size: -; V gene: TRBV18; D gene: TRBD2; CDR3 protein: CASTPSGTSYEQYF; CDR3 DNA: TGTGCCAGCACCCCTAGCGGGACCTCCTACGAGCAGTACTTC
J gene: TRBJ1-2; clone size: -; V gene: TRBV6-4; D gene: -; CDR3 protein: CASSTNRAPYGYTF; CDR3 DNA: TGTGCCAGCAGTACCAACAGGGCCCCCTATGGCTACACCTTC
J gene: TRBJ1-1; clone size: -; V gene: TRBV6-6; D gene: -; CDR3 protein: CASSGATEAFF; CDR3 DNA: TGTGCCAGCTCGGGGGCCACTGAAGCTTTCTTT
J gene: TRBJ2-7; clone size: few; V gene: TRBV14; D gene: -; CDR3 protein: CASSRDSGTYEQYF; CDR3 DNA: TGTGCCAGCAGCCGAGATTCGGGGACCTACGAGCAGTACTTC
J gene: TRBJ2-3; clone size: -; V gene: TRBV11-2; D gene: TRBD2; CDR3 protein: CASSLSGNPDTQYF; CDR3 DNA: TGTGCCAGCAGCCTTAGCGGGAACCCAGATACGCAGTATTTT
J gene: TRBJ1-5; clone size: few; V gene: TRBV6-1; D gene: -; CDR3 protein: CASRPRENQPQHF; CDR3 DNA: TGTGCCAGCAGGCCAAGAGAGAATCAGCCCCAGCATTTT
J gene: TRBJ1-4; clone size: -; V gene: TRBV14; D gene: -; CDR3 protein: CASSSPKQGGRSTNEKLFF; CDR3 DNA: TGTGCCAGCAGCTCACCTAAACAGGGAGGGAGGTCAACTAATGAAAAACTGTTTTTT
J gene: TRBJ2-7; clone size: -; V gene: TRBV7-2; D gene: -; CDR3 protein: CASNLIPEGGEQYF; CDR3 DNA: TGTGCCAGCAACCTTATCCCGGAAGGGGGCGAGCAGTACTTC
J gene: TRBJ1-1; clone size: -; V gene: TRBV7-9; D gene: -; CDR3 protein: CASSHPANTEAFF; CDR3 DNA: TGTGCCAGCAGCCACCCAGCGAACACTGAAGCTTTCTTT
J gene: TRBJ2-1; clone size: -; V gene: TRBV9; D gene: TRBD2; CDR3 protein: CASSVTPGGSLYNEQFF; CDR3 DNA: TGTGCCAGCAGCGTAACCCCGGGCGGGAGCCTCTACAATGAGCAGTTCTTC
J gene: TRBJ2-2; clone size: -; V gene: TRBV7-8; D gene: -; CDR3 protein: CASSLVQSRTGELFF; CDR3 DNA: TGTGCCAGCAGCTTAGTCCAGAGTCGGACCGGGGAGCTGTTTTTT
J gene: TRBJ1-5; clone size: once; V gene: TRBV11-2; D gene: TRBD1; CDR3 protein: CASSSTTGAGQPQHF; CDR3 DNA: TGTGCCAGCAGCTCAACGACAGGGGCAGGGCAGCCCCAGCATTTT
J gene: TRBJ2-1; clone size: -; V gene: TRBV9; D gene: -; CDR3 protein: CASSVAKAARPYNEQFF; CDR3 DNA: TGTGCCAGCAGCGTAGCTAAGGCAGCGCGACCCTACAATGAGCAGTTCTTC
J gene: TRBJ2-7; clone size: -; V gene: TRBV19; D gene: -; CDR3 protein: CASSIGRTSYEQYF; CDR3 DNA: TGTGCCAGTAGTATCGGGCGGACTTCCTACGAGCAGTACTTC
J gene: TRBJ2-1; clone size: -; V gene: TRBV9; D gene: -; CDR3 protein: CASSVELPNEQFF; CDR3 DNA: TGTGCCAGCAGCGTAGAACTCCCCAATGAGCAGTTCTTC
J gene: TRBJ2-7; clone size: -; V gene: TRBV10-2; D gene: -; CDR3 protein: CASSESSGVVYEQYF; CDR3 DNA: TGCGCCAGCAGTGAGTCTTCCGGAGTTGTCTACGAGCAGTACTTC
J gene: TRBJ1-5; clone size: -; V gene: TRBV28; D gene: -; CDR3 protein: CASSFGAPRGSNQPQHF; CDR3 DNA: TGTGCCAGCAGTTTTGGGGCCCCACGGGGTAGCAATCAGCCCCAGCATTTT
J gene: TRBJ2-1; clone size: -; V gene: TRBV5-8; D gene: TRBD2; CDR3 protein: CASSPPGSGSTDNEQFF; CDR3 DNA: TGTGCCAGCAGCCCCCCAGGAAGCGGGAGTACGGACAATGAGCAGTTCTTC
J gene: TRBJ2-1; clone size: once; V gene: TRBV7-2; D gene: TRBD1; CDR3 protein: CASSSSPGQGVVRGGEQFF; CDR3 DNA: TGTGCCAGCAGCTCGAGTCCGGGACAGGGAGTTGTACGCGGCGGTGAGCAGTTCTTC
J gene: TRBJ2-3; clone size: -; V gene: TRBV15; D gene: -; CDR3 protein: CATSRDMWAPGDTQYF; CDR3 DNA: TGTGCCACCAGCAGAGATATGTGGGCCCCCGGGGATACGCAGTATTTT
J gene: TRBJ2-1; clone size: once; V gene: TRBV18; D gene: TRBD2; CDR3 protein: CASSSLAWDNEQFF; CDR3 DNA: TGTGCCAGCTCATCACTAGCGTGGGACAATGAGCAGTTCTTC
J gene: TRBJ2-2; clone size: -; V gene: TRBV18; D gene: -; CDR3 protein: CASSLSERITGELFF; CDR3 DNA: TGTGCCAGCTCGCTTTCCGAGCGAATCACCGGGGAGCTGTTTTTT
J gene: TRBJ2-3; clone size: -; V gene: TRBV28; D gene: -; CDR3 protein: CASRGGLTSTDTQYF; CDR3 DNA: TGTGCCAGCAGAGGGGGACTAACTAGCACAGATACGCAGTATTTT
J gene: TRBJ1-5; clone size: -; V gene: TRBV2; D gene: TRBD1; CDR3 protein: CASSKNRQGVHSNQPQHF; CDR3 DNA: TGTGCCAGCAGCAAGAATAGACAGGGAGTCCATAGCAATCAGCCCCAGCATTTT
J gene: TRBJ1-2; clone size: few; V gene: TRBV7-8; D gene: -; CDR3 protein: CASSLEGQANYGYTF; CDR3 DNA: TGTGCCAGCAGCTTAGAGGGCCAAGCCAACTATGGCTACACCTTC
J gene: TRBJ1-1; clone size: -; V gene: TRBV6-6; D gene: -; CDR3 protein: CASSYDTAPTNTEAFF; CDR3 DNA: TGTGCCAGCAGTTATGACACCGCGCCAACCAACACTGAAGCTTTCTTT
J gene: TRBJ2-6; clone size: -; V gene: TRBV2; D gene: -; CDR3 protein: CASLRLGSGANVLTF; CDR3 DNA: TGTGCCAGCCTACGTCTCGGTTCTGGGGCCAACGTCCTGACTTTC
J gene: TRBJ2-5; clone size: once; V gene: TRBV28; D gene: TRBD2; CDR3 protein: CASSLSGGPVQETQYF; CDR3 DNA: TGTGCCAGCAGTTTATCGGGGGGGCCCGTCCAAGAGACCCAGTACTTC
J gene: TRBJ2-7; clone size: once; V gene: TRBV6-1; D gene: -; CDR3 protein: CASSQLAAYEQYF; CDR3 DNA: TGTGCCAGCAGTCAGTTAGCGGCCTACGAGCAGTACTTC
J gene: TRBJ1-5; clone size: few; V gene: TRBV15; D gene: TRBD1; CDR3 protein: CATRPGTATLGGNQPQHF; CDR3 DNA: TGTGCCACCCGACCCGGGACAGCAACATTAGGTGGCAATCAGCCCCAGCATTTT
J gene: TRBJ2-7; clone size: -; V gene: TRBV4-2; D gene: -; CDR3 protein: CASSPLGTSYEQYF; CDR3 DNA: TGTGCCAGCAGCCCTCTCGGTACGTCCTACGAGCAGTACTTC
J gene: TRBJ2-6; clone size: -; V gene: TRBV19; D gene: -; CDR3 protein: CASSMAGSGANVLTF; CDR3 DNA: TGTGCCAGTAGTATGGCCGGCTCTGGGGCCAACGTCCTGACTTTC
J gene: TRBJ2-2; clone size: -; V gene: TRBV7-9; D gene: -; CDR3 protein: CASGQDITGELFF; CDR3 DNA: TGTGCCAGCGGCCAAGATATCACCGGGGAGCTGTTTTTT
J gene: TRBJ1-5; clone size: few; V gene: TRBV7-8; D gene: TRBD1; CDR3 protein: CASSERDRAQHF; CDR3 DNA: TGTGCCAGCAGCGAGCGGGACAGGGCCCAGCATTTT
J gene: TRBJ1-1; clone size: -; V gene: TRBV29-1; D gene: -; CDR3 protein: CSVVYGGGRTEAFF; CDR3 DNA: TGCAGCGTTGTATACGGGGGAGGGAGGACTGAAGCTTTCTTT
J gene: TRBJ2-7; clone size: -; V gene: TRBV18; D gene: TRBD2; CDR3 protein: CASSPAGGGYEQYF; CDR3 DNA: TGTGCCAGCTCACCAGCGGGGGGTGGCTACGAGCAGTACTTC
J gene: TRBJ2-1; clone size: -; V gene: TRBV28; D gene: -; CDR3 protein: CASRPHARGVLNNEQFF; CDR3 DNA: TGTGCCAGCAGGCCACACGCCAGGGGCGTGTTGAACAATGAGCAGTTCTTC
J gene: TRBJ2-1; clone size: -; V gene: TRBV18; D gene: TRBD2; CDR3 protein: CASSPRLGTSNSHEQFF; CDR3 DNA: TGTGCCAGCTCACCCAGGTTAGGGACTAGCAACTCCCATGAGCAGTTCTTC